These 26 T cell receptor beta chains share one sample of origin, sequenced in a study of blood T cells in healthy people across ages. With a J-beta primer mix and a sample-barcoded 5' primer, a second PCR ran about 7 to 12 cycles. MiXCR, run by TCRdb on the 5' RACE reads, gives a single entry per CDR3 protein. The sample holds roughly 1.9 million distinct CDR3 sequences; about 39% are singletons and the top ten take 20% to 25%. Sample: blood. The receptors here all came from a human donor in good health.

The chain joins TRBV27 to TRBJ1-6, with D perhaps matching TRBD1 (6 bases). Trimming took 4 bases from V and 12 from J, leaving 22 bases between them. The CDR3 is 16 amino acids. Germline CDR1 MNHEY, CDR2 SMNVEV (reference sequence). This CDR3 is CASSSSTGDLHLPLHF. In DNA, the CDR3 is TGTGCCAGCAGTTCCTCGACAGGAGACCTGCATTTACCCCTCCACTTT.

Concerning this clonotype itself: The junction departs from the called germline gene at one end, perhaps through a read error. CDR3 DNA: TGCAGTGCTAGGGCGTTCTCCTCTGGAGACACCATATATTTT. It codes for CSARAFSSGDTIYF. The V and J genes are TRBV20-1 and TRBJ1-3, with D uncertain. The CDR3 is 14 residues long. The germline V gene encodes CDR1 DFQATT and CDR2 SNEGSKA (reference sequence).

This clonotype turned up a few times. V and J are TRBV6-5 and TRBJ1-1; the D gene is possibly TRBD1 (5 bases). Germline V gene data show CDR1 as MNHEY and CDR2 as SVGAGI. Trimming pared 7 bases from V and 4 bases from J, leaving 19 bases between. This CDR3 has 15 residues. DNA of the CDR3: TGTGCCAGCACAAGGAGCACAGGTGGGGTCACTGAAGCTTTCTTT. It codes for CASTRSTGGVTEAFF.

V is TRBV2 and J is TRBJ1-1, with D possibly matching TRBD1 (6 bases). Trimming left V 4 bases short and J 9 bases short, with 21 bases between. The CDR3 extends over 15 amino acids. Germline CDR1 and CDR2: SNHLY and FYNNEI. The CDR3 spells CASSAEGHGQSKAFF. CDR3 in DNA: TGTGCCAGCAGTGCCGAGGGACATGGTCAATCCAAAGCTTTCTTT.

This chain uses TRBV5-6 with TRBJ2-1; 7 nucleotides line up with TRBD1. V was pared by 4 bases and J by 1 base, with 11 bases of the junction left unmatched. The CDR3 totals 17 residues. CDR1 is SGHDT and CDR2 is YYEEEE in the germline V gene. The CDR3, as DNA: TGTGCCAGCAGCCTGCGACAGGGAAAATGGTCCTACAATGAGCAGTTCTTC. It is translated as CASSLRQGKWSYNEQFF.

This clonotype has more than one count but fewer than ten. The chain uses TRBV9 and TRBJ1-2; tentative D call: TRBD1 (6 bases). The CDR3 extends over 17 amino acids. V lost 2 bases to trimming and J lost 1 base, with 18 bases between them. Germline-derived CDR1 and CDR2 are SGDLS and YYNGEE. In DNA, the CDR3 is TGTGCCAGCAGCGTGGGGGCCTCTACTTCAGTTAACTATGGCTACACCTTC. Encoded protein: CASSVGASTSVNYGYTF.

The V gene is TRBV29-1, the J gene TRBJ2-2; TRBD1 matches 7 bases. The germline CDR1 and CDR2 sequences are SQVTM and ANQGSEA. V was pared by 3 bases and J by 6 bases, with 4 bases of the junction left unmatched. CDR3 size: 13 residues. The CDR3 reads CSVETGLPGELFF. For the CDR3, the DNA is TGCAGCGTTGAGACAGGGCTCCCCGGGGAGCTGTTTTTT.

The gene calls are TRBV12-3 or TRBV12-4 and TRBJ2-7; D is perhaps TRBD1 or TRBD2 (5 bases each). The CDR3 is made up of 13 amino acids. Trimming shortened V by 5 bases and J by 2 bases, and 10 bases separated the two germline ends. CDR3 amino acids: CASSQMGAYEQYF. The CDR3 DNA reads TGTGCCAGCAGTCAAATGGGGGCCTACGAGCAGTACTTC.

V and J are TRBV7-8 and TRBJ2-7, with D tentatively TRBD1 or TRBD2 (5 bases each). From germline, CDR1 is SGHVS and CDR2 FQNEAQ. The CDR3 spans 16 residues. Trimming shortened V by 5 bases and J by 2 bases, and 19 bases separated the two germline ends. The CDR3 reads CASSPRPGQEPYEQYF. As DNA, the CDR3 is TGTGCCAGCAGCCCCCGACCGGGGCAGGAGCCCTACGAGCAGTACTTC.

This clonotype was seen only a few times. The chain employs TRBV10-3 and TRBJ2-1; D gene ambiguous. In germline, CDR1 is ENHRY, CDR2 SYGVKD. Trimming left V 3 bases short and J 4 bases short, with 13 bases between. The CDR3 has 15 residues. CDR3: CAISDGPKGYNEQFF. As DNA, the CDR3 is TGTGCCATCAGTGACGGACCCAAAGGGTACAATGAGCAGTTCTTC.

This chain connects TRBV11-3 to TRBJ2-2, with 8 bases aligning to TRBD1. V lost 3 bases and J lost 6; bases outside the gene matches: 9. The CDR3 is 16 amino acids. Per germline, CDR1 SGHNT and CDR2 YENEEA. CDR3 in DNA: TGTGCCAGCAGCTTTCTTCCTGAACAGGGGGCCGGGGAGCTGTTTTTT. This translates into CASSFLPEQGAGELFF.

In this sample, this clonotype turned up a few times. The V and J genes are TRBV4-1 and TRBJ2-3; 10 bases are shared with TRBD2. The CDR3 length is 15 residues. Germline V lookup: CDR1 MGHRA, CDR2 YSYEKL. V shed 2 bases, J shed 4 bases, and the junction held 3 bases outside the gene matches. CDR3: CASSQSGGDSDTQYF. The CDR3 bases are TGCGCCAGCAGCCAAAGCGGGGGGGATTCAGATACGCAGTATTTT.

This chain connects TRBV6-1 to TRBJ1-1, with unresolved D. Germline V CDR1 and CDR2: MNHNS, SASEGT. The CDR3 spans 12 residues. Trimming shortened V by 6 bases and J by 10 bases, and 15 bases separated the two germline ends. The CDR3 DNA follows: TGTGCCAGCAGAAATAGGGTTGACTCAGCTTTCTTT. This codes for CASRNRVDSAFF.

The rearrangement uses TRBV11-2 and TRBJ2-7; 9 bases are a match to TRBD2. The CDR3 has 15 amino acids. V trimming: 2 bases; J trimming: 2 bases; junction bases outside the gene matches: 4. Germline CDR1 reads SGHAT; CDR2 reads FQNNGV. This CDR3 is CASSLLAGRPYEQYF. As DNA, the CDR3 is TGTGCCAGCAGCTTACTAGCGGGGCGTCCCTACGAGCAGTACTTC.

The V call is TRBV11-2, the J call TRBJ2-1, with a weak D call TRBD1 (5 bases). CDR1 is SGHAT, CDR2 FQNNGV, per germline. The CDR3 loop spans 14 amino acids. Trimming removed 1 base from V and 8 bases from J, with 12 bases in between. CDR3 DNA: TGTGCCAGCAGCTTAGGGGCAGGGTTGGATGAGCAGTTCTTC. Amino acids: CASSLGAGLDEQFF.

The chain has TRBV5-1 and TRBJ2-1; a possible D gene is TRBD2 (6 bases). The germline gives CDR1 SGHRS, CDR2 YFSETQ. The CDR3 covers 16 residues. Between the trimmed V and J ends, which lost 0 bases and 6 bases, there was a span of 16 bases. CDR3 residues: CASSLVGTSRFNEQFF. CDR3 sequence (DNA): TGCGCCAGCAGCTTGGTCGGGACTTCCCGGTTCAATGAGCAGTTCTTC.

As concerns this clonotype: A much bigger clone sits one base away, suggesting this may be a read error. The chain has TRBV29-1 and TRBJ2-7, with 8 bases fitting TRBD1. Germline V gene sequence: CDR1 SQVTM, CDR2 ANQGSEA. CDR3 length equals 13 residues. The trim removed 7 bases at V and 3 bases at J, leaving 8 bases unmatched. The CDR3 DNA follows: TGCAGCGCTGAGACAGGGGACCACTACGAGCAGTACTTC. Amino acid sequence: CSAETGDHYEQYF.

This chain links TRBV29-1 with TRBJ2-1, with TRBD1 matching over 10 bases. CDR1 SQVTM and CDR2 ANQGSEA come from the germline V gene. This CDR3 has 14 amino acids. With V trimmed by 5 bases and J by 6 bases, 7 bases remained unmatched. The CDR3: CSVHDRGRRNEQFF. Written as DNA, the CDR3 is TGCAGCGTTCATGACAGGGGGCGTCGCAATGAGCAGTTCTTC.

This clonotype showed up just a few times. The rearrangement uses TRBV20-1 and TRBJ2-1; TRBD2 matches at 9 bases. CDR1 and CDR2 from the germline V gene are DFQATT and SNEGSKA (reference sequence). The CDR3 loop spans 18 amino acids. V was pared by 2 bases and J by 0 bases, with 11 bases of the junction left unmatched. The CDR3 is CSARISGGFLSSYNEQFF. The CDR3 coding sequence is TGCAGTGCTAGAATCAGCGGGGGGTTCCTGAGCTCCTACAATGAGCAGTTCTTC.

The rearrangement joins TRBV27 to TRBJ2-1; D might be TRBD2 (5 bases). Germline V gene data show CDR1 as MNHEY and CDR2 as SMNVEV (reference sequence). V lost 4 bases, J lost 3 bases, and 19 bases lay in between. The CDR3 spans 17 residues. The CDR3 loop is CASSWAAGGVYYNEQFF. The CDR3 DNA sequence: TGTGCCAGCAGTTGGGCGGCAGGAGGCGTTTACTACAATGAGCAGTTCTTC.

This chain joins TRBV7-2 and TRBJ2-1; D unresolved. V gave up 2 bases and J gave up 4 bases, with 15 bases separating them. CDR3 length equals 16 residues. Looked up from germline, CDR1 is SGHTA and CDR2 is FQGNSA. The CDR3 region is CASSLRSWEPYNEQFF. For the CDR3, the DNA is TGTGCCAGCAGCTTACGGAGTTGGGAACCTTACAATGAGCAGTTCTTC. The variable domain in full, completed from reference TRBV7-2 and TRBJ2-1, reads GAGVSQSPSNKVTEKGKDVELRCDPISGHTALYWYRQSLGQGLEFLIYFQGNSAPDKSGLPSDRFSAERTGGSVSTLTIQRTQQEDSAVYLCASSLRSWEPYNEQFFGPGTRLTVL.

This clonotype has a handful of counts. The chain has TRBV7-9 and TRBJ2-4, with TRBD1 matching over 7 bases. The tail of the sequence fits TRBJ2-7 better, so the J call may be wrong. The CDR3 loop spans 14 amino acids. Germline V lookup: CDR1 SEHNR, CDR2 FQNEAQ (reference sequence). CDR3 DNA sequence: TGTGCCAGCAGCCCCGCCGGGACAGACTACGAGCAGTACTTC. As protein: CASSPAGTDYEQYF.

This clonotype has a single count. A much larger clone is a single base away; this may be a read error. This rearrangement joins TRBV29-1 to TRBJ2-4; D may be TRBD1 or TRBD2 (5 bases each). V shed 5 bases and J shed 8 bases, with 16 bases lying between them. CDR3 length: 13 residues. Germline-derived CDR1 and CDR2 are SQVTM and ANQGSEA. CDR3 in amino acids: CSVRPLGPHIQYF. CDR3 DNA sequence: TGCAGCGTTCGACCACTGGGACCTCACATTCAGTACTTC.

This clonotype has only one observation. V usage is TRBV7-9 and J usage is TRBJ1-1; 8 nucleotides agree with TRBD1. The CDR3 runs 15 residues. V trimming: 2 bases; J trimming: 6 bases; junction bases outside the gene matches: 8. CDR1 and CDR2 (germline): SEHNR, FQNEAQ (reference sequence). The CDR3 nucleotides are TGTGCCAGCAGCTTACTGGACAGGGAGGGGGCTGAAGCTTTCTTT. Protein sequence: CASSLLDREGAEAFF. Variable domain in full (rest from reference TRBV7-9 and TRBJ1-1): DTGVSQNPRHKITKRGQNVTFRCDPISEHNRLYWYRQTLGQGPEFLTYFQNEAQLEKSRLLSDRFSAERPKGSFSTLEIQRTEQGDSAMYLCASSLLDREGAEAFFGQGTRLTVV.

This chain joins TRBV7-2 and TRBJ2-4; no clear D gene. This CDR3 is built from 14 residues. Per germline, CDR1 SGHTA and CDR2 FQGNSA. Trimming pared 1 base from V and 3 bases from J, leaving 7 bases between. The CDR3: CASSLEFGKNIQYF. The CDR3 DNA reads TGTGCCAGCAGCTTAGAGTTCGGCAAAAACATTCAGTACTTC.

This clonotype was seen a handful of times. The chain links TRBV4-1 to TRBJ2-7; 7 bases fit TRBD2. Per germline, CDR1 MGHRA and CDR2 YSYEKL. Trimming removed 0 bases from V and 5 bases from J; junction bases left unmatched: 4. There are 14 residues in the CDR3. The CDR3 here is CASSQESTSDEQYF. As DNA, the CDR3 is TGCGCCAGCAGCCAAGAATCTACTAGCGACGAGCAGTACTTC.